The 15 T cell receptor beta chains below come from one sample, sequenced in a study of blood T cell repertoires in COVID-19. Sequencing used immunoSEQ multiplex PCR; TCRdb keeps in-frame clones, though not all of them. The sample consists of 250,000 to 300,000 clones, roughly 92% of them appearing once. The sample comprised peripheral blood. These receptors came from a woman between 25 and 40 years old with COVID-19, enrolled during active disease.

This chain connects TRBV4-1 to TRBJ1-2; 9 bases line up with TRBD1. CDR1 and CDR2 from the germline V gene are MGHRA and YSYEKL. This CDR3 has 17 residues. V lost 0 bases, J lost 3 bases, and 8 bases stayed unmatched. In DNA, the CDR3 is TGCGCCAGCAGCCAAGAACCAACCGGGACAGGGTACTATGGCTACACCTTC. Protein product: CASSQEPTGTGYYGYTF.

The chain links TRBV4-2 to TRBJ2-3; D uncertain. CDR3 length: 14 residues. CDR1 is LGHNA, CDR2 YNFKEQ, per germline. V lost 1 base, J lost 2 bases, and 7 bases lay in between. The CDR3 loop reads CASSQVGSTDTQYF. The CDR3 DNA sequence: TGTGCCAGCAGCCAAGTGGGCTCCACAGATACGCAGTATTTT.

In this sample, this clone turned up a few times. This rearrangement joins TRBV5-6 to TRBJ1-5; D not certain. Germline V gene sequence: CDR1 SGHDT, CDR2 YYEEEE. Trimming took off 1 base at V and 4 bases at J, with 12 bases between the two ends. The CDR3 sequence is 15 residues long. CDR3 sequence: CASSLNGRPNQPQHF. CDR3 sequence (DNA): TGTGCCAGCAGCTTGAACGGCAGGCCGAATCAGCCCCAGCATTTT.

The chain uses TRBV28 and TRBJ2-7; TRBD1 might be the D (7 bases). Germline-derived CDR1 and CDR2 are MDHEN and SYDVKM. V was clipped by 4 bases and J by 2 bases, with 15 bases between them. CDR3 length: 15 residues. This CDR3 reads CASSSPSGGPYEQYF. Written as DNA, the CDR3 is TGTGCCAGCAGTTCCCCTTCAGGGGGGCCCTACGAGCAGTACTTC.

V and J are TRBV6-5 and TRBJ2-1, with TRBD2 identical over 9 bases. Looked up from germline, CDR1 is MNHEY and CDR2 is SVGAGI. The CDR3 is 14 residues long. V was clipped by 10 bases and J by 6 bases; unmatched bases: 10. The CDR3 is CAMGGLAKSNEQFF. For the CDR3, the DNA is TGTGCCATGGGAGGACTAGCGAAAAGCAATGAGCAGTTCTTC.

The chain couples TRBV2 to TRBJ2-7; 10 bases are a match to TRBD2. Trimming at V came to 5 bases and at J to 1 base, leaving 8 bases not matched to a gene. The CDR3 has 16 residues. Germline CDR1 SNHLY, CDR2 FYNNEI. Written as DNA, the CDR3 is TGTGCCAGCAGTCAAGAAGCGGGAGGGGGGTCCTACGAGCAGTACTTC. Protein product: CASSQEAGGGSYEQYF.

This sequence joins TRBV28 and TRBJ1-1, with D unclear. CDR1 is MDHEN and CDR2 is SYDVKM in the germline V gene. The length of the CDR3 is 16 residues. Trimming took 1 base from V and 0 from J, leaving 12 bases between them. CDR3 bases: TGTGCCAGCAGTTTATTGGGAGCCTCGGTGAACACTGAAGCTTTCTTT. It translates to CASSLLGASVNTEAFF.

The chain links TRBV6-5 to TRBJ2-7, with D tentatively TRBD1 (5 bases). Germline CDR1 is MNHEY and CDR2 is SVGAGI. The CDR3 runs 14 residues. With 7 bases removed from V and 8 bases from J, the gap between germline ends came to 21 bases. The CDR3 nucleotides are TGTGCCAGCAAGCAGGGTAGTGCTTTTCCCCAGCAGTACTTC. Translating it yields CASKQGSAFPQQYF.

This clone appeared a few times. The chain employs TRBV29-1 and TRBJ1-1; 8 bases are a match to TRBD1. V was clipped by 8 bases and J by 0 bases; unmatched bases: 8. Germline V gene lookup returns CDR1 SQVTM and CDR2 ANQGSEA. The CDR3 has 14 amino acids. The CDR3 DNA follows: TGCAGCTCACAGGGGGACACCATGAACACTGAAGCTTTCTTT. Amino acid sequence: CSSQGDTMNTEAFF.

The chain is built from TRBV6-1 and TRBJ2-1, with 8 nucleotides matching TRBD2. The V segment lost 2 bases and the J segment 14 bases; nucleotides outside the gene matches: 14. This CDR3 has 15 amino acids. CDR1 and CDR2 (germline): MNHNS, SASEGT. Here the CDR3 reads CASSEIGYGAGEEFF. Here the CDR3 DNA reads TGTGCCAGCAGTGAAATCGGGTATGGAGCGGGAGAGGAGTTCTTC.

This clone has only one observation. The CDR3 is CASSSSGMGSPLHF. The CDR3 bases are TGTGCCAGCAGTTCCTCCGGGATGGGTTCACCCCTCCACTTT. This sequence joins TRBV27 and TRBJ1-6; no firm D call. V gave up 4 bases and J gave up 9 bases, with 13 bases separating them. Germline CDR1 is MNHEY and CDR2 is SMNVEV (reference sequence). There are 14 residues in the CDR3.

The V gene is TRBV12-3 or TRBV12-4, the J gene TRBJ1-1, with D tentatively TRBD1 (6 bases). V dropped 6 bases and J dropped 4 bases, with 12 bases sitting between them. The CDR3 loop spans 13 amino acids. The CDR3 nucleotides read TGTGCCAGCAGCAACCAGGGGAGCACTGAAGCTTTCTTT. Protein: CASSNQGSTEAFF.

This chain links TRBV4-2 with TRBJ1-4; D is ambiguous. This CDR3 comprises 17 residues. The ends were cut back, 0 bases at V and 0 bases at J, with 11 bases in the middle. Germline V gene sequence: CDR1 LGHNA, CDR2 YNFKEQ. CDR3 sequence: CASSQEKRYSTNEKLFF. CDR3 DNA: TGTGCCAGCAGCCAAGAAAAAAGATACTCAACTAATGAAAAACTGTTTTTT.

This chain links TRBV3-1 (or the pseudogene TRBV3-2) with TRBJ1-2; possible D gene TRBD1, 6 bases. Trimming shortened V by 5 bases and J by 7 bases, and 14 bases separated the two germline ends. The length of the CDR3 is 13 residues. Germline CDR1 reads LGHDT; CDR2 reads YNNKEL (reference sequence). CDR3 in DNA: TGTGCCAGCAGCGTTACAGGGTATGGTGGCTACACCTTC. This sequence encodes CASSVTGYGGYTF.

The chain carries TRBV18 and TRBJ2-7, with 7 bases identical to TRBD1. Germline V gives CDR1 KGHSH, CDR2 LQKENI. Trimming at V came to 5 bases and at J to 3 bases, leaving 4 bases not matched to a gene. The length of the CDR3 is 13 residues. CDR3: CASSRDRGYEQYF. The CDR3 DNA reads TGTGCCAGCTCAAGGGACAGAGGCTACGAGCAGTACTTC.